The rows below give T cell receptor beta chains drawn from one sample of a study of cytotoxic CD8 clonotypes in ibrutinib-treated CLL. Measured with immunoSEQ multiplex PCR; TCRdb has only the in-frame clones, and not every one. This sample has more than 8,500 clones, with approximately 60% found just once. This specimen was PBMCs, taken before ibrutinib treatment. The receptors were sampled from a human donor with chronic lymphocytic leukemia. The CDR3 runs from the conserved cysteine through the conserved F or W. The D gene is left open where the match is weak. The size of a clone is reported for some rows only, either as once, few or many, or as a class for expanded clones.

size: few; J: TRBJ2-7; D: TRBD2; V: TRBV6-1; CDR3: CASSDRGLAGYEQYF; DNA: TGTGCCAGCAGTGATCGTGGACTAGCGGGCTACGAGCAGTACTTC
size: NA; J: TRBJ1-5; D: NA; V: TRBV7-2; CDR3: CASSQGQNQPQHF; DNA: TGTGCCAGCAGCCAAGGACAGAATCAGCCCCAGCATTTT
size: NA; J: TRBJ2-7; D: TRBD2; V: TRBV14; CDR3: CASSASGRALNF; DNA: TGTGCCAGCAGCGCTAGCGGGAGGGCCCTCAACTTC
size: NA; J: TRBJ2-6; D: TRBD1; V: TRBV5-1; CDR3: CASSWTGGAGGANVLTF; DNA: TGCGCCAGCAGCTGGACAGGGGGCGCAGGTGGGGCCAACGTCCTGACTTTC
size: once; J: TRBJ2-2; D: NA; V: TRBV5-6; CDR3: CASSTANTGELFF; DNA: TGTGCCAGCAGTACCGCGAACACCGGGGAGCTGTTTTTT
size: NA; J: TRBJ1-1; D: NA; V: TRBV18; CDR3: CASSLKDRMNTEAFF; DNA: TGTGCCAGCTCACTGAAGGACCGAATGAACACTGAAGCTTTCTTT
size: NA; J: TRBJ1-1; D: NA; V: TRBV2; CDR3: CASSRRASVEAFF; DNA: TGTGCCAGCAGTAGGAGGGCCTCCGTCGAAGCTTTCTTT
size: NA; J: TRBJ1-1; D: NA; V: TRBV6-6; CDR3: CATTPYRGNTEAFF; DNA: TGTGCCACCACCCCTTACCGGGGGAACACTGAAGCTTTCTTT
size: NA; J: TRBJ2-5; D: NA; V: TRBV20-1; CDR3: CSAREIETQYF; DNA: TGCAGTGCTAGGGAGATAGAGACCCAGTACTTC
size: NA; J: TRBJ2-5; D: TRBD2; V: TRBV7-2; CDR3: CASSLIHLAGGWETQYF; DNA: TGTGCCAGCAGCTTAATTCATCTAGCGGGAGGTTGGGAGACCCAGTACTTC